Listed below are T cell receptor beta chains from one sample, sequenced in a study of identical twins. TCRdb re-called the 5' RACE reads with MiXCR, one entry per CDR3 protein. The sample gives some 1,700,000 distinct CDR3 sequences, around 29% of which show up once; about 0.27% is in the top ten. The material sequenced was cord blood. The receptors here all came from a newborn girl in good health. The CDR3 runs from the conserved cysteine through the conserved F or W. Fields, in order: V gene, D gene, J gene, clone size, CDR3 DNA, CDR3 protein. D genes are given only for firm matches. Clone size, where shown, is once, few, many, or a class for clones that have expanded.

v_call: TRBV25-1
d_call: TRBD1
j_call: TRBJ2-1
clone_size: -
cdr3_nt: TGTGCCAGCAGTGAAGTCTTAAGGGACAGCTCCTACAATGAGCAGTTCTTC
cdr3_aa: CASSEVLRDSSYNEQFF

v_call: TRBV20-1
d_call: -
j_call: TRBJ2-3
clone_size: few
cdr3_nt: TGCAGTGCTAGGGCCTTCACCGGCGGGACTAGCACAGATACGCAGTATTTT
cdr3_aa: CSARAFTGGTSTDTQYF

v_call: TRBV7-9
d_call: -
j_call: TRBJ2-2
clone_size: -
cdr3_nt: TGTGCCTGCAGCCCTCAGCGGGCGCGGGGCGGGGAGCTGTTTTTT
cdr3_aa: CACSPQRARGGELFF

v_call: TRBV20-1
d_call: -
j_call: TRBJ1-5
clone_size: few
cdr3_nt: TGCAGTGCTAGAGATGGTCGCTCTAGCAATCAGCCCCAGCATTTT
cdr3_aa: CSARDGRSSNQPQHF

v_call: TRBV21-1
d_call: -
j_call: TRBJ1-2
clone_size: many
cdr3_nt: TGTGCCAGCAGCAAAGATTCGGGGGACTATGGCTACACCTTC
cdr3_aa: CASSKDSGDYGYTF

v_call: TRBV3-1
d_call: -
j_call: TRBJ2-4
clone_size: -
cdr3_nt: TGTGCCAGCAGCCGATCCAAAGTAGCCAAAACCATTCAGTACTTC
cdr3_aa: CASSRSKVAKTIQYF

v_call: TRBV4-2
d_call: -
j_call: TRBJ2-3
clone_size: many
cdr3_nt: TGTGCCAGCAGCCAAGATGAAGCGGCAGATACGCAGTATTTT
cdr3_aa: CASSQDEAADTQYF

v_call: TRBV5-1
d_call: TRBD2
j_call: TRBJ2-5
clone_size: many
cdr3_nt: TGCGCCAGCAGCTTCCCAGGGACTACACAAGAGACCCAGTACTTC
cdr3_aa: CASSFPGTTQETQYF

v_call: TRBV27
d_call: -
j_call: TRBJ1-2
clone_size: few
cdr3_nt: TGTGCCAGCAGTTTATCCGCAGGAGGTTCCTATGGCTACACCTTC
cdr3_aa: CASSLSAGGSYGYTF

v_call: TRBV6-2/TRBV6-3
d_call: -
j_call: TRBJ2-5
clone_size: -
cdr3_nt: TGTGCCAGCGGCCGGACTGGCGTTCCAGAAGAGACCCAGTACTTC
cdr3_aa: CASGRTGVPEETQYF

v_call: TRBV4-1
d_call: -
j_call: TRBJ2-3
clone_size: few
cdr3_nt: TGCGCCAGCAGCCAAGAATCTAGGGGATTCACAGATACGCAGTATTTT
cdr3_aa: CASSQESRGFTDTQYF

v_call: TRBV2
d_call: TRBD1
j_call: TRBJ2-1
clone_size: few
cdr3_nt: TGTGCCAGCAGTGAACGGACAGGGTACAATGAGCAGTTCTTC
cdr3_aa: CASSERTGYNEQFF

v_call: TRBV21-1
d_call: -
j_call: TRBJ2-3
clone_size: -
cdr3_nt: TGTGCCAGCACCAAGACGGAGAAAGATACGCAGTATTTT
cdr3_aa: CASTKTEKDTQYF

v_call: TRBV20-1
d_call: TRBD1
j_call: TRBJ2-1
clone_size: few
cdr3_nt: TGCAGTGCTAGAAGGCGGACAGGGGGCCCCTACAATGAGCAGTTCTTC
cdr3_aa: CSARRRTGGPYNEQFF

v_call: TRBV20-1
d_call: -
j_call: TRBJ1-5
clone_size: -
cdr3_nt: TGCAGCGCGGGGGTTAGTGGCAGCAATCAGCCCCAGCATTTT
cdr3_aa: CSAGVSGSNQPQHF

v_call: TRBV20-1
d_call: TRBD2
j_call: TRBJ2-5
clone_size: -
cdr3_nt: TGCAGTGCTAGAGATGGAGGGACTAGTCTAGAGACCCAGTACTTC
cdr3_aa: CSARDGGTSLETQYF

v_call: TRBV5-1
d_call: -
j_call: TRBJ2-1
clone_size: few
cdr3_nt: TGCGCCAGCAGCCGGGGGACAGCCAATGAGCAGTTCTTC
cdr3_aa: CASSRGTANEQFF

v_call: TRBV2
d_call: -
j_call: TRBJ2-7
clone_size: -
cdr3_nt: TGTGCCAGCAGAGACCGGGACTTATCCTACGAGCAGTACTTC
cdr3_aa: CASRDRDLSYEQYF

v_call: TRBV9
d_call: -
j_call: TRBJ2-7
clone_size: -
cdr3_nt: TGTGCCAGCAGCGTATGGAATGACGGGGGCGTCGAGCAGTACTTC
cdr3_aa: CASSVWNDGGVEQYF

v_call: TRBV14
d_call: TRBD1
j_call: TRBJ1-1
clone_size: once
cdr3_nt: TGTGCCAGCAGCCAAGAGGACAGGGAAGCAATTGAAGCTTTCTTT
cdr3_aa: CASSQEDREAIEAFF

v_call: TRBV5-5
d_call: TRBD1
j_call: TRBJ2-5
clone_size: few
cdr3_nt: TGTGCCAGCAGCCGATACAGGGGTGAGACCCAGTACTTC
cdr3_aa: CASSRYRGETQYF

v_call: TRBV20-1
d_call: TRBD2
j_call: TRBJ2-1
clone_size: -
cdr3_nt: TGCAGTGCTAGATTGAGCGGGGCGAGCTCCTACAATGAGCAGTTCTTC
cdr3_aa: CSARLSGASSYNEQFF

v_call: TRBV6-1
d_call: TRBD2
j_call: TRBJ2-1
clone_size: -
cdr3_nt: TGTGCCAGCAGTGAAGCCGGGACTAGCGGCAATGAGCAGTTCTTC
cdr3_aa: CASSEAGTSGNEQFF

v_call: TRBV27
d_call: TRBD2
j_call: TRBJ2-7
clone_size: few
cdr3_nt: TGTGCCAGCAGTTTATCGACTAGCGGGAGTGGATACGAGCAGTACTTC
cdr3_aa: CASSLSTSGSGYEQYF

v_call: TRBV7-9
d_call: TRBD1
j_call: TRBJ2-7
clone_size: few
cdr3_nt: TGTGCCAGCATCCCAACAGGGGGAGTTATCTACGAGCAGTACTTC
cdr3_aa: CASIPTGGVIYEQYF

v_call: TRBV28
d_call: TRBD2
j_call: TRBJ2-7
clone_size: -
cdr3_nt: TGTGCCAGCAGTTCGCGCGGACTAGCGGGATCCTACGAGCAGTACTTC
cdr3_aa: CASSSRGLAGSYEQYF

v_call: TRBV27
d_call: -
j_call: TRBJ1-4
clone_size: few
cdr3_nt: TGTGCCAGCAGTTTACGCCTGGGGACTAATGAAAAACTGTTTTTT
cdr3_aa: CASSLRLGTNEKLFF

v_call: TRBV6-5
d_call: -
j_call: TRBJ2-2
clone_size: few
cdr3_nt: TGTGCCAGCAGGCCGGGACTCGCGAACACCGGGGAGCTGTTTTTT
cdr3_aa: CASRPGLANTGELFF

v_call: TRBV9
d_call: -
j_call: TRBJ2-5
clone_size: -
cdr3_nt: TGTGCCAGCAAGGGAGGTGAAGAGACCCAGTACTTC
cdr3_aa: CASKGGEETQYF